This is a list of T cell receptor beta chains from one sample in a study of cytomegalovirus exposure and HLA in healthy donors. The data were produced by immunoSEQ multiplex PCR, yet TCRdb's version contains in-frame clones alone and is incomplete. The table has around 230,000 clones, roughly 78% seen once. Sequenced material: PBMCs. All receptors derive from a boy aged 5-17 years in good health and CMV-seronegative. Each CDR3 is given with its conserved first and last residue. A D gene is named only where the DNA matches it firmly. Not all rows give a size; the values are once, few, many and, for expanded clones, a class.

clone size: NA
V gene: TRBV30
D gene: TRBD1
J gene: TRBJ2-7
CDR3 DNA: TGTGCCTGGAGGGACGGGACGCGGCCCAGGGGGGAGCAGTACTTC
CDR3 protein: CAWRDGTRPRGEQYF

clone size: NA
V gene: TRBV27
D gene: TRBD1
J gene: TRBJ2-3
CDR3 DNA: TGTGCCAGCACCCCCAGCACAGGGGGCACAGATACGCAGTATTTT
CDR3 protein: CASTPSTGGTDTQYF

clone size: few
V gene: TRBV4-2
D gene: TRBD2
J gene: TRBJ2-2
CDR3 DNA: TGTGCCAGCAGCCGGTACAGCGGGAGAGACAACACCGGGGAGCTGTTTTTT
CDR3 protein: CASSRYSGRDNTGELFF

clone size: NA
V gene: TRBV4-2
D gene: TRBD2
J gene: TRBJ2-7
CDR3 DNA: TGTGCCAGCAGCCAAGGGACTAGCGGGACGGGGGAGCAGTACTTC
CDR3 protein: CASSQGTSGTGEQYF

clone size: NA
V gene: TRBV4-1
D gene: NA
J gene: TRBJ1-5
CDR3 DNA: TGCGCCAGCAGTGAACAGGGCGATCAGCCCCAGCATTTT
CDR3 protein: CASSEQGDQPQHF

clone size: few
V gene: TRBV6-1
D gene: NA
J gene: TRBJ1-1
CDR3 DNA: TGTGCCAGCAGTTCAGCGACGAACACTGAAGCTTTCTTT
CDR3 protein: CASSSATNTEAFF

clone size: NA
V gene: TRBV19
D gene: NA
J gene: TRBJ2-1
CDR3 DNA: TGTGCCAGTAGTAACACCTACAATGAGCAGTTCTTC
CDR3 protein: CASSNTYNEQFF

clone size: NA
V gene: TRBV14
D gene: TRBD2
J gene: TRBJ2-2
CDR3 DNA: TGTGCCAGCAGCCAAGTTAGCGGGGGGGCCGGGGAGCTGTTTTTT
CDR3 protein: CASSQVSGGAGELFF

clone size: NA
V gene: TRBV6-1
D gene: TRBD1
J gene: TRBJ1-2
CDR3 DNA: TGTGCCAGCAGTGTGACAGGGAACTATGGCTACCCCTTC
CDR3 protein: CASSVTGNYGYPF

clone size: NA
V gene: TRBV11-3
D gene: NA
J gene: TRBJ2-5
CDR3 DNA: TGTGCCAGCAGCTTAGAATCCACTTCACGTGAGACCCAGTACTTC
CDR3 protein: CASSLESTSRETQYF

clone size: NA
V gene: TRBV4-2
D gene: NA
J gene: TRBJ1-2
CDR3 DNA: TGTGCCAGCAGCCAAGAGGCGACAGGTTATGGCTACACCTTC
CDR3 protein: CASSQEATGYGYTF

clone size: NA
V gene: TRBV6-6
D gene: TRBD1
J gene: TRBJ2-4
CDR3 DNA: TGTGCCAGCAGAGCCGGGACAGGGGGCAACATTCAGTACTTC
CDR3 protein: CASRAGTGGNIQYF

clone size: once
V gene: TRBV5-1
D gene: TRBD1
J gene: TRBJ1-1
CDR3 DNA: TGCGCCAGCGCACTGCAGGGGGCTGCCACTGAAGCTTTCTTT
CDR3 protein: CASALQGAATEAFF

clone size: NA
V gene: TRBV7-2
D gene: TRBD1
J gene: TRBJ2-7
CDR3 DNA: TGTGCCAGCAGCTTAGACCGGGACAGGGTCTACGAGCAGTACTTC
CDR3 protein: CASSLDRDRVYEQYF

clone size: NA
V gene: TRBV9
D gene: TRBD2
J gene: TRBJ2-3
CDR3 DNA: TGTGCCAGCAGCGGACTTAGCGGGAGGAACACAGATACGCAGTATTTT
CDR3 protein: CASSGLSGRNTDTQYF

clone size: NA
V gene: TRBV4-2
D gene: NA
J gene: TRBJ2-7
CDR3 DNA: TGTGCCAGCAGCCAAGATCCGGGGAGCGACCACGAGCAGTACTTC
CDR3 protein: CASSQDPGSDHEQYF

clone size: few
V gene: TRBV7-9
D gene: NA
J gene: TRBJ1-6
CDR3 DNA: TGTGCCAGCAGCTTAGGGGAGGGATCACCCCTCCACTTT
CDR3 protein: CASSLGEGSPLHF

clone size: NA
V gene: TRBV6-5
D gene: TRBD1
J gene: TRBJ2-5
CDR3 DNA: TGTGCCAGCAGCCTCAGGTCGACAGGGGAAGAGACCCAGTACTTC
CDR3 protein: CASSLRSTGEETQYF

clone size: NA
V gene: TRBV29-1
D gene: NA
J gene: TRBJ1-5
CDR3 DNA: TGCAGCGTTGTCGGAGACGGCAATCAGCCCCAGCATTTT
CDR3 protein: CSVVGDGNQPQHF

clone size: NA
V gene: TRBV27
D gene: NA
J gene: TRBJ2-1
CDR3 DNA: TGTGCCAGCAGTTTAAGGATCAGGGAAGTACCCTACAATGAGCAGTTCTTC
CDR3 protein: CASSLRIREVPYNEQFF

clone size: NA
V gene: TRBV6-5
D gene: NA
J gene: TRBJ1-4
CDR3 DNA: TGTGCCAGCAGTCCCGCTATGGAGGGTTGGGAAAAACTGTTTTTT
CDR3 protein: CASSPAMEGWEKLFF

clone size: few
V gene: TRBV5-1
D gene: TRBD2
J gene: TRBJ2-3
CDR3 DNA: TGCGCCAGTGCTAGCGGGGGGGAGACAGATACGCAGTATTTT
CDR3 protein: CASASGGETDTQYF

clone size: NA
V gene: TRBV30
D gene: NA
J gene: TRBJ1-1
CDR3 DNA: TGTGCCTGGAGTGTCGGGGGACCGAACACTGAAGCTTTCTTT
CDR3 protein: CAWSVGGPNTEAFF

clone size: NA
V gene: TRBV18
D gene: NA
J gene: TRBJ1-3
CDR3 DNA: TGTGCCAGCCAACAGGCTGCTTCTGGAAACACCATATATTTT
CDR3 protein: CASQQAASGNTIYF

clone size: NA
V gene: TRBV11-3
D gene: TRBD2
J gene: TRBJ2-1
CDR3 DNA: TGTGCCAGCCTTATTAGCGGGAGGGTGGAGGAGCAGTTCTTC
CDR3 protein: CASLISGRVEEQFF

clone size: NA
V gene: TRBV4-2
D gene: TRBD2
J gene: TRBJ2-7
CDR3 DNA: TGTGCCAGCAGCCTCCTCCTAGCGGGGGAGTCCTACGAGCAGTACTTC
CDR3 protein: CASSLLLAGESYEQYF

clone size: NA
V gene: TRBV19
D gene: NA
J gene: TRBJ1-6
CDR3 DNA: TGTGCCAGTAAGAGTCAGGGCAGCTCCTATAATTCACCCCTCCACTTT
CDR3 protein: CASKSQGSSYNSPLHF

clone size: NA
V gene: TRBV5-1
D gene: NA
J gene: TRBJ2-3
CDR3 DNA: TGCGCCAGCAGCTTAGTTGAGGGCGCAGATACGCAGTATTTT
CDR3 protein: CASSLVEGADTQYF

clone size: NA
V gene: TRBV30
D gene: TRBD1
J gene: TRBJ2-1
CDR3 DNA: TGTGCCTGGAGGAACAGGGGGAATGAGCAGTTCTTC
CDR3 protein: CAWRNRGNEQFF

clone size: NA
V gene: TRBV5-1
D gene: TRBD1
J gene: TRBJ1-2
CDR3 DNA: TGCGCCAGCAGCCTCACAGGGGGTAACTATGGCTACACCTTC
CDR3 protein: CASSLTGGNYGYTF

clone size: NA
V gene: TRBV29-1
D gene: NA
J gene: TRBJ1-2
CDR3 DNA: TGCAGCGTTCAAGAGGGGGGGTGGGATGGCTACACCTTC
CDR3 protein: CSVQEGGWDGYTF

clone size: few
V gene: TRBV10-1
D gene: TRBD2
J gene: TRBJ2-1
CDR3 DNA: TGCGCCAGCAGAGCCGGGACTAGCTATGGCCATGAGCAGTTCTTC
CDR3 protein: CASRAGTSYGHEQFF

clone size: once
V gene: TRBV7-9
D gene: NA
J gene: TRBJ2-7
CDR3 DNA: TGTGCCGTTATGATCGGGGAAGGAGGGGAGCAGTACTTC
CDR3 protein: CAVMIGEGGEQYF

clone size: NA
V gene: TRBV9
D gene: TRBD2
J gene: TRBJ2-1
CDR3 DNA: TGTGCCAGCAGCGATGGTTCGGGGGGGAAGAACAATGGGCAGTTCTTC
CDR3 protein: CASSDGSGGKNNGQFF

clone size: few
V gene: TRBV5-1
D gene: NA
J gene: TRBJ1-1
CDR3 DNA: TGCGCCAGCAGCTTGAGAGCCCAACTGAACACTGAAGCTTTCTTT
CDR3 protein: CASSLRAQLNTEAFF

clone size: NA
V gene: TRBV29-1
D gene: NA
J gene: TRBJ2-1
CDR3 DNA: TGCAGCGTTGACAACTCAGGGGTAGTCGTTAATGAGCAGTTCTTC
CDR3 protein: CSVDNSGVVVNEQFF

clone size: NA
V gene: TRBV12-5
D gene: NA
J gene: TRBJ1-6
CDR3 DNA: TGTGCTAGTGGTTTGATTCAGGGCCGCCTCTTTCAGACCCTCCACTTT
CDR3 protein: CASGLIQGRLFQTLHF

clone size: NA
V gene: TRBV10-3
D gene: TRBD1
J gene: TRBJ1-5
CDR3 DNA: TGTGCCATCAGTCTGACAGGGGGGGATCAGCCCCAGCATTTT
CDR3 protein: CAISLTGGDQPQHF

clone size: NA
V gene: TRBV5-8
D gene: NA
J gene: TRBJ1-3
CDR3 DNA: TGTGCCAGCAGCGTTGTCTCCGCCATATATTTT
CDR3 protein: CASSVVSAIYF

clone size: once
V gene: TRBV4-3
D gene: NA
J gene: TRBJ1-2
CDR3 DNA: TGCGCCAGCAGCCAACAGGGCTATGGCTACACCTTC
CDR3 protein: CASSQQGYGYTF

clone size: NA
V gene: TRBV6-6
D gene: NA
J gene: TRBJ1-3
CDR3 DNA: TGTGCCAGCAGTTACTCAGTCAGTGGAAACACCATATATTTT
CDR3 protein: CASSYSVSGNTIYF

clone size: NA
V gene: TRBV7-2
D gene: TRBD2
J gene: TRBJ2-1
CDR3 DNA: TGTGCCAGCAGCTTGGTAGCGGGGGTTGGGTACAATGAGCAGTTCTTC
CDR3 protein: CASSLVAGVGYNEQFF

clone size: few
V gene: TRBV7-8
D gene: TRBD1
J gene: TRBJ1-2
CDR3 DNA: TGTGCCAGCAGCTTAGACCAGACAGGGTGGGGCTACACCTTC
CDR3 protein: CASSLDQTGWGYTF

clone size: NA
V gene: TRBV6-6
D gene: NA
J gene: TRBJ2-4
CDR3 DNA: TGTGCCTCTTGGGGGGAGCTAGCCAAAAACATTCAGTACTTC
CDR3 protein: CASWGELAKNIQYF

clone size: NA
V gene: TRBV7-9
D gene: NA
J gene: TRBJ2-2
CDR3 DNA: TGTGCCAGCAGCTCCCGAGGGACCGGGGAGCTGTTTTTT
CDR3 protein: CASSSRGTGELFF

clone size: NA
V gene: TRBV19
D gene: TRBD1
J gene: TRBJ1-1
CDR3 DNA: TGTGCCTCCCGACCCGGGACAGGACCAGCTTTCTTT
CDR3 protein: CASRPGTGPAFF

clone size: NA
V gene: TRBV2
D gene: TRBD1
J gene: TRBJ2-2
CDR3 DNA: TGTGCCAGCATTGGAACAGGGGGGACCGGGGAGCTGTTTTTT
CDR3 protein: CASIGTGGTGELFF

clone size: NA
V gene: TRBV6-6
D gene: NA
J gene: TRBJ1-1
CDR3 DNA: TGTGCCAGCAGTTACGGGGGGGAAAGCGCTGAAGCTTTCTTT
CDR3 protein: CASSYGGESAEAFF

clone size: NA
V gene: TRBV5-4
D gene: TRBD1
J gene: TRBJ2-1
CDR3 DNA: TGTGCCAGCAGCTTGTCAACAGGGGCCTACAATGAGCAGTTCTTC
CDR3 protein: CASSLSTGAYNEQFF

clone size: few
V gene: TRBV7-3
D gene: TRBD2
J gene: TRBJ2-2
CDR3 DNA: TGTGCCAGCAGCCTCCCGGGACTAGTCGTTGCCGGGGAGCTGTTTTTT
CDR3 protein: CASSLPGLVVAGELFF

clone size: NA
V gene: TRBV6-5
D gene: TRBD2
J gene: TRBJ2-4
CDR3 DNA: TGTGCCAGCAGCCGATTAGCGGGGGTTAAAAACATTCAGTACTTC
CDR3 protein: CASSRLAGVKNIQYF

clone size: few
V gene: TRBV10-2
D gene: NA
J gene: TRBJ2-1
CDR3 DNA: TGCGCCAGCAGTGATGCCGGCAATGAGCAGTTCTTC
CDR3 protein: CASSDAGNEQFF

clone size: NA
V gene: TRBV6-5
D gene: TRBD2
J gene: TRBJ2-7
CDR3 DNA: TGTGCCAGCAGTTACTCCGTAGCGGGAGTTTCGTGCGAGCAGTACTTC
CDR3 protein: CASSYSVAGVSCEQYF

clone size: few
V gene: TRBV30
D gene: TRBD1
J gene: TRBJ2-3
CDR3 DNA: TGTGCCTGGAGTCCCGGACAGGGGGCGGATACGCAGTATTTT
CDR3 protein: CAWSPGQGADTQYF

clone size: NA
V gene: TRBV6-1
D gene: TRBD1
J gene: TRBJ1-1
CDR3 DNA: TGTGCCAGCAGTGAACTTAGACAGGGGAACACTGAAGCTTTCTTT
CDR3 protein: CASSELRQGNTEAFF

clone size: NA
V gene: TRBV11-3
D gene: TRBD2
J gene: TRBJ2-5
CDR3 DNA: TGTGCCAGCAGCCCAGGACTAGCGGGAGGCCAGACCCAGCACTTC
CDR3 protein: CASSPGLAGGQTQHF

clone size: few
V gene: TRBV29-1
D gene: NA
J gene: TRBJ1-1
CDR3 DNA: TGCAGCGTTGCCCCGGGACTGAGGAACACTGAAGCTTTCTTT
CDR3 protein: CSVAPGLRNTEAFF